Here is one T cell receptor (beta chain) with its context. What it recognizes is unknown. The data stem from a study of T cell repertoires in cytomegalovirus infection. Whole-study context: Recently described HLA-C-restricted plus well-studied HLA-B-restricted CMV epitopes were used. Indications came from public TCR beta signatures; they pointed to CMV infection and to a matching HLA type. Study-wide results and caveats: Using cumulative public TCR beta family frequency, the authors identified those who carried CMV together with the relevant HLA. HLA-C-restricted CMV clonotypes gave the most frequent clonotype in two of eight donors.

TCRdb re-derived calls from the reads in MiXCR, one entry per CDR3 protein. This sample has 400,000 to 600,000 distinct CDR3 sequences; approximately 46% occur once, and the top ten carry just under 45%. Trimming took 7 bases from V and 5 from J, leaving 19 bases between them. Germline V gives CDR1 LGHNT, CDR2 FRNRAP. The CDR3 runs 15 residues. The sequence derives from a human donor in good health (CMV status not recorded). Some clones in this sample may be carry-over from other donors' samples. The input for sequencing was cultured PBMCs, taken from culture after CMV antigen stimulation. This rearrangement joins TRBV12-5 to TRBJ2-3; possible D gene TRBD2, 7 bases. The CDR3 sequence is CASVIQREGGDTQYF. The CDR3 nucleotides are TGTGCTAGTGTCATCCAGCGGGAAGGGGGAGATACGCAGTATTTT.